Below, 20 T cell receptor beta chains from the same sample are listed, as sequenced in a study of vaccination and CD4 T cells after COVID-19. Indicated treatment: 10-day PBMC culture with coronavirus spike peptide pools or control peptides (ViraFEST assay). Sequenced with the Oncomine TCR Beta short-read assay was DNA taken from cultured CD4+ T cells. MiXCR, run by TCRdb on the PCR reads, gives a single entry per CDR3 protein. Found here are 10,000 to 15,000 distinct CDR3 sequences, approximately 61% of them singletons; the top ten hold roughly 8%. Their recognized antigens are unknown. Material for sequencing was CD4+ T cells from blood, cultured in vitro. These receptors all stem from a human donor who had recovered from COVID-19.

In regard to this clonotype: Its ends do not fully match the called genes, so a read error is possible. The chain uses TRBV5-1 and TRBJ2-1; 8 bases match TRBD2. This CDR3 has 12 residues. Germline V gene lookup returns CDR1 SGHRS and CDR2 YFSETQ. As DNA, the CDR3 is TGCGCCAGCAGCTCCCCGGGGAGCGGGAGAAACTTC. The encoded protein is CASSSPGSGRNF.

A word on this clonotype: At one of its ends the junction is not consistent with the germline gene, which may arise from a read error. The chain combines TRBV7-3 with TRBJ2-1; D not certain. This CDR3 is 14 amino acids long. CDR1 is SGHTA, CDR2 FQGTGA, per germline. The CDR3: CASSQESRRNEQFF. The CDR3 region has the DNA TGCGCCAGCAGCCAAGAATCTAGGCGTAATGAGCAGTTCTTC.

This clonotype was recorded only once. The chain employs TRBV20-1 and TRBJ2-1, with TRBD2 matching over 8 bases. The V segment lost 0 bases and the J segment 6 bases; nucleotides outside the gene matches: 7. This CDR3 has 15 residues. From germline, CDR1 is DFQATT and CDR2 SNEGSKA (reference sequence). CDR3 nucleotides: TGCAGTGCTAGAGATATTAGGCGGGAGGTCAATGAGCAGTTCTTC. It specifies CSARDIRREVNEQFF.

The genes are TRBV10-3 and TRBJ1-2, with a possible D match to TRBD1 (6 bases). The CDR3 spans 14 residues. CDR1 and CDR2 from the germline V gene are ENHRY and SYGVKD. Trimming left V 6 bases short and J 3 bases short, with 14 bases between. The CDR3 spells CAISARGLDYGYTF. DNA for the CDR3: TGTGCCATCAGCGCAAGGGGGTTGGACTATGGCTACACCTTC.

The chain joins TRBV6-2 or TRBV6-3 to TRBJ2-7; 7 bases fit TRBD2. Germline V lookup: CDR1 MNHEY, CDR2 SVGEGT. The CDR3 is 13 amino acids. V gave up 6 bases and J gave up 2 bases; unmatched junction bases: 4. CDR3 region: CASRQSGAYEQYF. The CDR3 DNA reads as TGTGCCAGCAGACAAAGCGGGGCCTACGAGCAGTACTTC.

This clonotype was detected only a few times. The rearrangement links TRBV20-1 to TRBJ2-3; unclear D gene. Germline V CDR1 and CDR2: DFQATT, SNEGSKA (reference sequence). V was cut by 0 bases and J by 6 bases, with 25 bases left in between. The CDR3 sequence is 18 residues long. The CDR3 coding sequence is TGCAGTGCTAGAGATGACCGAGCTTACAGTTTCAGGCGGGATACGCAGTATTTT. It codes for CSARDDRAYSFRRDTQYF.

V usage is TRBV20-1 and J usage is TRBJ2-3, with TRBD2 identical over 10 bases. The CDR3 consists of 15 residues. V was pared by 4 bases and J by 8 bases, with 12 bases of the junction left unmatched. Germline CDR1 DFQATT, CDR2 SNEGSKA (reference sequence). The DNA for the CDR3 is TGCAGTGCTAAACCACCCCTAGCGGGAGCCGGTACGCAGTATTTT. This gives the protein CSAKPPLAGAGTQYF.

The V and J genes are TRBV2 and TRBJ2-5; D gene uncertain. This CDR3 contains 12 residues. The germline V gene has CDR1 SNHLY and CDR2 FYNNEI. V was clipped by 10 bases and J by 5 bases, with 14 bases between them. The CDR3 DNA reads as TGTGCCACCGCATTCGTCCCTGAGACCCAGTACTTC. It translates to CATAFVPETQYF.

The J gene is TRBJ2-3, the V gene TRBV7-3; 11 nucleotides agree with TRBD1. The CDR3 totals 19 residues. V lost 2 bases to trimming and J lost 4 bases; unmatched junction nucleotides: 14. CDR1 and CDR2 (germline): SGHTA, FQGTGA. CDR3 residues: CASSLQRTGGAGGSDTQYF. The CDR3 DNA is TGTGCCAGCAGCTTACAAAGGACAGGGGGCGCGGGAGGCTCAGATACGCAGTATTTT.

This clonotype was seen a handful of times. This chain uses TRBV28 with TRBJ1-5; D unclear. The germline V gene encodes CDR1 MDHEN and CDR2 SYDVKM. CDR3 size: 12 residues. The V and J ends lost 8 bases and 8 bases respectively, with 13 bases between them. The chain's CDR3 is CASRTAAEPQHF. The CDR3 coding sequence is TGTGCCAGCCGGACGGCCGCAGAGCCCCAGCATTTT. Looking up the rest from reference TRBV28 and TRBJ1-5 gives the full variable domain: DVKVTQSSRYLVKRTGEKVFLECVQDMDHENMFWYRQDPGLGLRLIYFSYDVKMKEKGDIPEGYSVSREKKERFSLILESASTNQTSMYLCASRTAAEPQHFGDGTRLSIL.

V is TRBV6-5 and J is TRBJ2-5; D is ambiguous. Trimming took 3 bases from V and 4 from J, leaving 12 bases between them. This CDR3 has 14 amino acids. Germline assignment: CDR1 MNHEY and CDR2 SVGAGI. The CDR3 loop is CASSYMQTPETQYF. CDR3 DNA: TGTGCCAGCAGTTATATGCAGACCCCAGAGACCCAGTACTTC.

CDR3 in amino acids: CASSDTQGSGTDTQYF. Written as DNA, the CDR3 is TGCGCCAGCAGCGACACACAGGGGTCGGGCACAGATACGCAGTATTTT. The chain carries TRBV4-3 and TRBJ2-3, with TRBD1 matching over 7 bases. This CDR3 has 16 amino acids. Germline V gives CDR1 LGHNA, CDR2 YSLEER. The junction had 9 bases not matched to a gene; V was cut back by 5 bases and J by 1 base.

There are a few counts of this clonotype. This chain connects TRBV6-2 or TRBV6-3 to TRBJ1-5; the match to TRBD1 covers 9 bases. Germline V CDR1 and CDR2: MNHEY, SVGEGT. The CDR3 loop spans 15 amino acids. Trimming removed 0 bases from V and 6 bases from J; junction bases left unmatched: 3. The CDR3 nucleotides are TGTGCCAGCAGTTACTCGGGACAGGGAAGTCAGCCCCAGCATTTT. Encoded protein: CASSYSGQGSQPQHF.

The CDR3 loop is CSVEITGGRDGYTF. The CDR3 DNA reads TGCAGCGTTGAAATCACAGGGGGCAGGGATGGCTACACCTTC. The chain joins TRBV29-1 to TRBJ1-2; 9 bases are shared with TRBD1. V lost 2 bases, J lost 6 bases, and 7 bases stayed unmatched. The CDR3 has 14 residues. Germline CDR1 and CDR2: SQVTM and ANQGSEA.

This chain uses TRBV24-1 with TRBJ2-5, with TRBD1 matching 11 bases. Germline trimming cut 4 bases from V and 5 bases from J; bases unmatched to any gene: 2. The CDR3 contains 14 residues. The germline V gene has CDR1 KGHDR and CDR2 SFDVKD. CDR3 nucleotide sequence: TGTGCCACCAGTGAGCGGGACAGGGGGGAGACCCAGTACTTC. This translates into CATSERDRGETQYF.

The CDR3 bases are TGCGCCAGCAGCACCACCCAGGGGGCGCGGACTGAAGCTTTCTTT. This gives the protein CASSTTQGARTEAFF. The chain combines TRBV5-1 with TRBJ1-1; TRBD1 matches 8 bases. The CDR3 runs to 15 residues. V lost 4 bases to trimming and J lost 5 bases; unmatched junction nucleotides: 10. Looked up from germline, CDR1 is SGHRS and CDR2 is YFSETQ.

This chain connects TRBV6-2 or TRBV6-3 to TRBJ1-5; D is unclear. Trimming cost V 4 bases and J 0 bases, with 10 bases left between them. CDR1 and CDR2 (germline): MNHEY, SVGEGT. The CDR3 runs 15 residues. CDR3 sequence: CASSWSTDSNQPQHF. The CDR3 DNA sequence: TGTGCCAGCAGTTGGTCCACCGATAGCAATCAGCCCCAGCATTTT.

The chain has TRBV20-1 and TRBJ2-5; no reliable D call. The CDR3 runs to 13 residues. Germline V CDR1 and CDR2: DFQATT, SNEGSKA (reference sequence). With 5 bases removed from V and 1 base from J, the gap between germline ends came to 11 bases. The CDR3 spells CSALTELQETQYF. The CDR3 DNA follows: TGCAGTGCTTTAACAGAGCTCCAAGAGACCCAGTACTTC.

The rearrangement joins TRBV20-1 to TRBJ2-1, with 12 nucleotides matching TRBD2. V lost 0 bases and J lost 9; bases outside the gene matches: 9. The CDR3 contains 16 residues. CDR1 and CDR2 (germline): DFQATT, SNEGSKA (reference sequence). CDR3 sequence reads: CSARDRRTSGTTEQFF. In DNA form, the CDR3 reads TGCAGTGCTAGAGATCGAAGGACTAGCGGGACGACTGAGCAGTTCTTC.

V usage is TRBV20-1 and J usage is TRBJ2-1; TRBD2 matches 7 bases. The J segment lost 9 bases and the V segment lost 6 bases, leaving 11 bases of the junction unmatched. This CDR3 comprises 13 residues. Germline V CDR1 and CDR2: DFQATT, SNEGSKA (reference sequence). The CDR3 nucleotides read TGCAGTGCCGCCTATGGGACTACCTTTGAGCAGTTCTTC. Protein product: CSAAYGTTFEQFF.